These 27 T cell receptor beta chains were all obtained from the same sample, sequenced in a study of T-cell reconstitution after alpha-beta-depleted transplantation in children (dated by TCRdb to about 2016). Library prep was done by PCR. The sequencer listed for this sample is Illumina HiSeq 2500. To normalize quantification of the TCRbeta repertoire, the TCR libraries were built with molecular barcoding that relied on unique molecular identifiers. TCRdb handled the public reads itself, with Q25 trimming in fastp and clone calling in MiXCR, and kept productive beta chains. Merged by CDR3 protein, the rows form single entries marked with the most common genes and DNA. This sample gives 180,000 or so distinct CDR3 sequences in total; about 6% of them show up just once. Of the sample, roughly 4.5% is held by the ten largest clones. The treatment or condition tag for this specimen amounts to: allogeneic hematopoietic cell transplantation with graft depleted of TCRalphabeta T cells and CD19 B cells.

The sequenced sample was PBMCs, obtained before TCRalphabeta/CD19-depleted stem cell transplant. The origin of the receptors is a girl under three years old with combined immunodeficiency, due to receive a stem cell transplant.

This clonotype came up many times. Here the CDR3 DNA reads TGTGCCAGCAGTGAGGATCTCTTCACTGAAGCTTTCTTT. Translated: CASSEDLFTEAFF. The chain is built from TRBV6-4 and TRBJ1-1; D remains ambiguous. The CDR3 sequence is 13 residues long. The ends were cut back, 3 bases at V and 4 bases at J, with 9 bases in the middle. Per germline, CDR1 MRHNA and CDR2 SNTAGT.

This clonotype occurred many times. The V and J genes are TRBV6-2 or TRBV6-3 and TRBJ1-4; the match to TRBD1 covers 7 bases. CDR1 and CDR2 from the germline V gene are MNHEY and SVGEGT. There are 15 residues in the CDR3. J lost 5 bases, V lost 5 bases, and 8 bases had no gene match. The CDR3 nucleotides are TGTGCCAGCAGTACCGGACAGGCGCCCAATGAAAAACTGTTTTTT. Encoded protein: CASSTGQAPNEKLFF.

This clonotype was recorded many times. The chain links TRBV28 to TRBJ2-2; 8 positions agree with TRBD1. The J segment lost 5 bases and the V segment lost 2 bases, leaving 7 bases of the junction unmatched. Per the germline V gene, CDR1 is MDHEN and CDR2 is SYDVKM. The CDR3 length is 16 residues. The CDR3 spells CASSLGRGLSTGELFF. CDR3 nucleotides: TGTGCCAGCAGTTTAGGCAGGGGGCTGAGTACCGGGGAGCTGTTTTTT.

In its sample, this clonotype was seen many times. V usage is TRBV12-3 or TRBV12-4 and J usage is TRBJ2-1; TRBD2 matches at 8 bases. The CDR3 is made up of 15 amino acids. Trimming cost V 2 bases and J 5 bases; bases outside gene matches: 5. Written as DNA, the CDR3 is TGTGCCAGCAGTTTATCGGGGGGGCCCCACAATGAGCAGTTCTTC. The encoded protein is CASSLSGGPHNEQFF.

This clonotype appeared many times. The rearrangement joins TRBV4-1 to TRBJ2-7; 9 bases map to TRBD2. The CDR3 has 15 amino acids. The ends lost 0 bases at V and 2 bases at J; junction bases unmatched: 2. Germline loops: CDR1 MGHRA, CDR2 YSYEKL. As DNA, the CDR3 is TGCGCCAGCAGCCAAGACCAGCGGGGGGCCTACGAGCAGTACTTC. Protein sequence: CASSQDQRGAYEQYF.

This chain links TRBV11-2 with TRBJ2-7, with D perhaps TRBD1 (6 bases). Trimming left V 2 bases short and J 0 bases short, with 11 bases between. CDR3 length: 15 residues. Germline loops: CDR1 SGHAT, CDR2 FQNNGV. The CDR3 here is CASSLFSGASYEQYF. The DNA of the CDR3 is TGTGCCAGCAGCTTATTTTCAGGGGCCTCCTACGAGCAGTACTTC.

This clonotype was seen ten or more times. The gene calls are TRBV9 and TRBJ2-7; D remains ambiguous. The germline V gene encodes CDR1 SGDLS and CDR2 YYNGEE. This CDR3 has 12 residues. The V end was cut by 8 bases, the J end by 2 bases, with 11 bases between. The CDR3: CASGSSTYEQYF. In DNA form, the CDR3 reads TGTGCCAGTGGCTCCAGTACCTACGAGCAGTACTTC.

There are many counts of this clonotype. The V and J genes are TRBV7-2 and TRBJ2-7; possibly TRBD1 or TRBD2 for D (5 bases each). V lost 5 bases and J lost 1, with 18 bases in between. Germline CDR1 and CDR2: SGHTA and FQGNSA. The CDR3 sequence is 16 residues long. The DNA for the CDR3 is TGTGCCAGCAGCCATCTGGGGCGGGTTCCTTCCTACGAGCAGTACTTC. Protein sequence: CASSHLGRVPSYEQYF. Full variable domain (missing parts from reference TRBV7-2 and TRBJ2-7): GAGVSQSPSNKVTEKGKDVELRCDPISGHTALYWYRQSLGQGLEFLIYFQGNSAPDKSGLPSDRFSAERTGGSVSTLTIQRTQQEDSAVYLCASSHLGRVPSYEQYFGPGTRLTVT.

This clonotype was seen repeatedly, ten times or more. The rearrangement uses TRBV4-1 and TRBJ1-1, with TRBD1 as a possible D gene (5 bases). CDR3 length: 13 amino acids. V was cut by 4 bases and J by 4 bases, with 10 bases left in between. Germline values: CDR1 MGHRA, CDR2 YSYEKL. In DNA form, the CDR3 reads TGCGCCAGCAGCCTGACAGTAGCCACTGAAGCTTTCTTT. This translates into CASSLTVATEAFF.

This clonotype occurred many times. V is TRBV5-1 and J is TRBJ2-3; TRBD2 might be the D (5 bases). The V and J ends lost 0 bases and 2 bases respectively, with 16 bases between them. The CDR3 sequence is 17 residues long. In germline, CDR1 is SGHRS, CDR2 YFSETQ. The CDR3 DNA sequence: TGCGCCAGCAGCTTGGCCGTGCTAGCTCGAGTCACAGATACGCAGTATTTT. It encodes CASSLAVLARVTDTQYF.

This clonotype was seen many times. The chain recombines TRBV15 with TRBJ1-1; D gene unclear. CDR1 is LNHNV and CDR2 is YYDKDF in the germline V gene (reference sequence). The ends were cut back, 1 base at V and 3 bases at J, with 3 bases in the middle. This CDR3 region has 12 residues. CDR3 bases: TGTGCCACCAGCAGAGGCGACACTGAAGCTTTCTTT. Translated, it gives CATSRGDTEAFF.

This clonotype was counted ten times or more. The chain links TRBV7-9 to TRBJ2-1, with D perhaps matching TRBD2 (5 bases). CDR1 is SEHNR, CDR2 FQNEAQ, per germline (reference sequence). Trimming pared 4 bases from V and 5 bases from J, leaving 21 bases between. There are 17 residues in the CDR3. Here the CDR3 reads CASSSPSVGEGHNEQFF. DNA for the CDR3: TGTGCCAGCAGCTCCCCGAGCGTGGGAGAGGGCCACAATGAGCAGTTCTTC.

This clonotype was picked up many times. The chain couples TRBV7-6 to TRBJ2-1; TRBD1 matches 7 bases. J gave up 9 bases and V 4 bases, and 6 bases lay outside the gene matches. The germline V gene encodes CDR1 SGHVS and CDR2 FNYEAQ. This CDR3 is built from 13 residues. Here the CDR3 reads CASSYLGGGEQFF. DNA of the CDR3: TGTGCCAGCAGCTACCTAGGGGGCGGTGAGCAGTTCTTC.

This clonotype was seen ten or more times. J is TRBJ1-2 and V is TRBV29-1, with D uncertain. The CDR3 extends over 14 amino acids. V gave up 4 bases and J gave up 4 bases, with 16 bases separating them. Germline loops: CDR1 SQVTM, CDR2 ANQGSEA. The CDR3 sequence is CSVVLAAASYGYTF. CDR3 nucleotide sequence: TGCAGCGTTGTTTTGGCCGCCGCAAGCTATGGCTACACCTTC.

At least ten counts were recorded for this clonotype. V gene TRBV4-3 combines with J gene TRBJ2-1, with TRBD2 as a possible D gene (5 bases). Trimming took 0 bases from V and 3 from J, leaving 18 bases between them. The CDR3 runs 18 residues. CDR1 and CDR2 from the germline V gene are LGHNA and YSLEER. CDR3 protein: CASSQEDLRSGFYNEQFF. The CDR3 DNA is TGCGCCAGCAGCCAAGAAGACCTAAGGAGCGGATTCTACAATGAGCAGTTCTTC.

This clonotype was detected only once. With a much larger clone just one base away, this may be a read error. The final CDR3 position lacks the conserved phenylalanine or tryptophan, pointing to a likely read error. CDR3 amino acids: CASSQGPGNTIYS. Written as DNA, the CDR3 is TGTGCCAGCAGCCAGGGACCCGGAAACACCATATATTCT. The chain uses TRBV7-6 and TRBJ1-3; TRBD1 is a possible D gene (5 bases). Germline V gene lookup returns CDR1 SGHVS and CDR2 FNYEAQ. CDR3 length: 13 amino acids. V was cut by 5 bases and J by 4 bases, with 9 bases left in between.

This clonotype was observed a few times. The chain recombines TRBV2 with TRBJ2-1, with D tentatively TRBD2 (5 bases). V was cut by 4 bases and J by 2 bases, with 12 bases left in between. The CDR3 is 15 residues long. Per germline, CDR1 SNHLY and CDR2 FYNNEI. The CDR3 loop is CASSAAGPTYNEQFF. CDR3 in DNA: TGTGCCAGCAGTGCTGCGGGTCCCACCTACAATGAGCAGTTCTTC.

This clonotype was detected a few times. The J gene is TRBJ1-5, the V gene TRBV20-1, with D maybe TRBD1 (6 bases). CDR3 length: 14 amino acids. V shed 5 bases and J shed 6 bases, with 17 bases lying between them. Germline V gene data show CDR1 as DFQATT and CDR2 as SNEGSKA (reference sequence). CDR3 region: CSAETGIGGQPQHF. For the CDR3, the DNA is TGCAGTGCTGAAACAGGGATAGGCGGTCAGCCCCAGCATTTT.

This clonotype showed up many times. This rearrangement joins TRBV20-1 to TRBJ2-1, with a tentative D call TRBD2 (5 bases). V was clipped by 0 bases and J by 4 bases, with 22 bases between them. CDR3 length equals 18 residues. Germline-derived CDR1 and CDR2 are DFQATT and SNEGSKA (reference sequence). The CDR3 sequence is CSARDIGLDSDRYNEQFF. In DNA form, the CDR3 reads TGCAGTGCTAGAGATATCGGGTTGGACTCCGACCGTTACAATGAGCAGTTCTTC.

The table lists this clonotype with a few counts. The V call is TRBV9, the J call TRBJ2-4; no reliable D call. The CDR3 sequence is 15 residues long. Germline CDR1 and CDR2: SGDLS and YYNGEE. Trimming removed 4 bases from V and 0 bases from J, with 11 bases in between. CDR3 region: CASSFRSQAKNIQYF. The CDR3 DNA sequence: TGTGCCAGCAGCTTCCGATCCCAAGCCAAAAACATTCAGTACTTC.

This clonotype was picked up many times. CDR3 loop: CATSESYQETQYF. CDR3 coding DNA: TGTGCCACCAGCGAATCGTACCAAGAGACCCAGTACTTC. The genes are TRBV15 and TRBJ2-5; D gene uncertain. CDR1 and CDR2 (germline): LNHNV, YYDKDF (reference sequence). V lost 5 bases and J lost 0, with 7 bases in between. The length of the CDR3 is 13 residues.

This clonotype was recorded many times. The V gene is TRBV20-1, the J gene TRBJ2-3; 7 nucleotides agree with TRBD2. CDR1 and CDR2 from the germline V gene are DFQATT and SNEGSKA (reference sequence). The junction had 12 bases not matched to a gene; V was cut back by 4 bases and J by 2 bases. The CDR3 runs to 16 residues. CDR3 residues: CSAIPKRGIYTDTQYF. The CDR3 coding sequence is TGCAGTGCTATTCCCAAGCGGGGTATTTACACAGATACGCAGTATTTT.

This chain connects TRBV7-8 to TRBJ1-2, with D tentatively TRBD1 (5 bases). Germline V gives CDR1 SGHVS, CDR2 FQNEAQ. Trimming cost V 4 bases and J 8 bases, with 14 bases left between them. CDR3 length: 13 amino acids. The CDR3: CASSSTRGEGYTF. For the CDR3, the DNA is TGTGCCAGCAGCTCGACCCGGGGGGAAGGCTACACCTTC.

The sample holds a few counts of this clonotype. The chain has TRBV4-1 and TRBJ2-3; D is perhaps TRBD2 (5 bases). V was clipped by 2 bases and J by 1 base, with 7 bases between them. Germline CDR1 MGHRA, CDR2 YSYEKL. The CDR3 loop spans 14 amino acids. The CDR3 sequence: CASSQIARTDTQYF. The DNA for the CDR3 is TGCGCCAGCAGCCAAATAGCGCGCACAGATACGCAGTATTTT.

This clonotype turned up a few times. Relative to the germline gene, one junction end is altered; a read error may explain this. This rearrangement joins TRBV4-1 to TRBJ2-7, with unresolved D. This CDR3 comprises 11 residues. Germline CDR1 is MGHRA and CDR2 is YSYEKL. The CDR3 nucleotides are TGCGCCAGCAGCCAAGCGGGCGAGGCAGAATTC. Protein product: CASSQAGEAEF.

In regard to this clonotype: This may be a read error, as it is one base from a much larger clone. V is TRBV4-3 and J is TRBJ2-1; 10 bases align to TRBD2. CDR1 and CDR2 from the germline V gene are LGHNA and YSLEER. The CDR3 runs to 17 residues. The CDR3 region has the DNA TGCGCCAGCAGCCAAGAGCCTACTAGCGGGGCCTACAATGAGCGGTTCTTC. Its translation: CASSQEPTSGAYNERFF.

V gene TRBV2 combines with J gene TRBJ2-7; 8 bases are shared with TRBD1. CDR3 size: 17 residues. J was trimmed by 2 bases and V by 1 base; bases with no gene match: 10. Germline CDR1 reads SNHLY; CDR2 reads FYNNEI. CDR3 sequence: CASSEEGPGTGAYEQYF. In nucleotides, the CDR3 is TGTGCCAGCAGTGAAGAGGGCCCCGGGACAGGCGCCTACGAGCAGTACTTC.